This T cell receptor (beta chain) derives from a study of T cell responses to AZD1222 COVID-19 vaccine. V was trimmed by 2 bases and J by 6 bases, leaving 8 bases between them. The CDR3 contains 13 residues. Germline loops: CDR1 KGHSH, CDR2 LQKENI. Findings and caveats of the study: Spike-specific TCRs gained breadth and depth after people received two AZD1222 doses. Dominant CD4 TCR responses targeted spike regions 160-218 and 743-854. Without day 14 samples, only post-peak T cell repertoires were studied.

As to this clone: Its antigen is not identified.

Assay: immunoSEQ multiplex PCR; the TCRdb copy retains only in-frame clones and omits some. The table shows 100,000 to 150,000 clones, with about 90% occurring only once. The starting material was peripheral blood, obtained on day 0 of MenACWY control vaccination. The receptor's source is an adult in good health. The genes are TRBV18 and TRBJ1-5; no clear D. The CDR3 region has the DNA TGTGCCAGCTCACCAGTAATGGGTCAGCCCCAGCATTTT. This codes for CASSPVMGQPQHF. The full variable domain, with the rest looked up from reference TRBV18 and TRBJ1-5, is NAGVMQNPRHLVRRRGQEARLRCSPMKGHSHVYWYRQLPEEGLKFMVYLQKENIIDESGMPKERFSAEFPKEGPSILRIQQVVRGDSAAYFCASSPVMGQPQHFGDGTRLSIL.